The clone carrying this T cell receptor (beta chain) was found once. Data came from immunoSEQ multiplex PCR; TCRdb stores just in-frame clones and leaves some out. The data contain more than 300,000 clones, roughly 92% of them seen just once; the ten biggest clones take up just over 0.85%. This specimen belongs to a study of blood T cell repertoires in COVID-19. This TCR was sampled from a woman between 35 and 50 years old who had been exposed to COVID-19. Source material: PBMCs or T cells enriched from blood (not recorded which).

CDR3 protein: CASRIRGLDTGELFF. CDR3 DNA: TGTGCCAGCAGGATCAGGGGGTTGGACACCGGGGAGCTGTTTTTT. This chain links TRBV6-4 with TRBJ2-2; TRBD1 matches at 7 bases. V was clipped by 6 bases and J by 3 bases; unmatched bases: 7. Germline CDR1 is MRHNA and CDR2 is SNTAGT. The CDR3 sequence is 15 residues long.